Below, 22 T cell receptor beta chains from the same sample are listed, as sequenced in a study of CD8 T cells in ankylosing spondylitis. From the 5' RACE reads, TCRdb called clonotypes with MiXCR, one entry per CDR3 protein. The sample yields 130,000 or so distinct CDR3 sequences, over 6.5% seen once. Sequencing was performed on blood, either unsorted or a sorted T cell fraction (not recorded which). The receptors come from a male donor with ankylosing spondylitis or in good health (not recorded which).

This clonotype was observed many times. This chain connects TRBV7-2 to TRBJ1-5, with 11 bases fitting TRBD1. This CDR3 has 17 amino acids. Looked up from germline, CDR1 is SGHTA and CDR2 is FQGNSA. V lost 3 bases to trimming and J lost 4 bases; unmatched junction nucleotides: 8. The CDR3 bases are TGTGCCAGCAGCTTGGGACAGGGGGAAAGAATTAATCAGCCCCAGCATTTT. Translating it yields CASSLGQGERINQPQHF.

This clonotype has ten or more counts. The rearrangement joins TRBV6-4 to TRBJ2-1; 8 bases agree with TRBD2. The CDR3 loop spans 16 amino acids. V gave up 0 bases and J gave up 7 bases; unmatched junction bases: 8. Germline CDR1 and CDR2: MRHNA and SNTAGT. Written as DNA, the CDR3 is TGTGCCAGCAGTGACTCAGCAGCGGGAGATCAAAATGAGCAGTTCTTC. Translated, it gives CASSDSAAGDQNEQFF.

The table lists this clonotype with many counts. V usage is TRBV5-1 and J usage is TRBJ2-3; D is unclear. The CDR3 runs 12 residues. The V end lost 3 bases, the J end lost 6 bases, and 8 bases lay between the germline ends. CDR1 and CDR2 (germline): SGHRS, YFSETQ. CDR3 DNA: TGCGCCAGCAGCTCCCCGCTTGATACGCAGTATTTT. It translates to CASSSPLDTQYF.

The sample holds many counts of this clonotype. The V call is TRBV5-1, the J call TRBJ2-1; D is perhaps TRBD1 (5 bases). The CDR3 is made up of 14 amino acids. Germline CDR1 is SGHRS and CDR2 is YFSETQ. The V end was cut by 0 bases, the J end by 3 bases, with 7 bases between. The CDR3 region has the DNA TGCGCCAGCAGCTTGGGAGACAGCTACAATGAGCAGTTCTTC. Translated, it gives CASSLGDSYNEQFF.

The table lists this clonotype with many counts. The chain combines TRBV20-1 with TRBJ2-7, with D perhaps given as TRBD1 or TRBD2 (5 bases each). The CDR3 is 16 residues long. With 5 bases removed from V and 0 bases from J, the gap between germline ends came to 20 bases. CDR1 and CDR2 from the germline V gene are DFQATT and SNEGSKA (reference sequence). The CDR3 DNA reads as TGCAGTGCTCCCAACGTGAGGGGCCGGAGCTCCTACGAGCAGTACTTC. Residues: CSAPNVRGRSSYEQYF.

This chain joins TRBV19 and TRBJ2-3, with D hard to call. The CDR3 is 13 residues long. The germline gives CDR1 LNHDA, CDR2 SQIVND (reference sequence). Trimming took 3 bases from V and 4 from J, leaving 8 bases between them. The CDR3: CASSIWNSDTQYF. For the CDR3, the DNA is TGTGCCAGTAGTATCTGGAACTCAGATACGCAGTATTTT.

The chain is built from TRBV5-1 and TRBJ1-6; 7 bases are a match to TRBD1. The CDR3 extends over 15 amino acids. V lost 6 bases, J lost 10 bases, and 13 bases stayed unmatched. Germline V gene data show CDR1 as SGHRS and CDR2 as YFSETQ. The CDR3: CASTIQGIGDSPLHF. In DNA form, the CDR3 reads TGCGCCAGCACCATACAGGGGATAGGAGACTCACCCCTCCACTTT.

At least ten counts were recorded for this clonotype. The genes are TRBV3-1 and TRBJ2-6; a weak D match, TRBD1 (6 bases). The germline V gene has CDR1 LGHDT and CDR2 YNNKEL (reference sequence). The V end was cut by 2 bases, the J end by 1 base, with 18 bases between. The CDR3 covers 19 residues. Written as DNA, the CDR3 is TGTGCCAGCAGCCAACCTCAGACAGGATCCCATTCTGGGGCCAACGTCCTGACTTTC. Protein: CASSQPQTGSHSGANVLTF.

This clonotype was detected many times. The V gene is TRBV18, the J gene TRBJ2-3; 10 nucleotides agree with TRBD2. Trimming took 6 bases from V and 4 from J; bases not matched to a gene: 13. The germline gives CDR1 KGHSH, CDR2 LQKENI. This CDR3 spans 17 amino acids. CDR3 bases: TGTGCCAGCTCGGACAGGGTAACCCTAGCGGGAGCAGATACGCAGTATTTT. It encodes CASSDRVTLAGADTQYF.

This clonotype was counted at least ten times. V and J are TRBV7-2 and TRBJ2-7; TRBD2 matches at 7 bases. CDR1 is SGHTA, CDR2 FQGNSA, per germline. The CDR3 has 14 amino acids. The junction had 4 bases not matched to a gene; V was cut back by 3 bases and J by 2 bases. This CDR3 reads CASSFGTTTYEQYF. The CDR3 DNA follows: TGTGCCAGCAGCTTCGGGACTACTACCTACGAGCAGTACTTC.

This clonotype was seen many times. The chain recombines TRBV7-2 with TRBJ2-7, with D unresolved. The germline V gene encodes CDR1 SGHTA and CDR2 FQGNSA. This CDR3 spans 13 amino acids. The V end lost 4 bases, the J end lost 3 bases, and 10 bases lay between the germline ends. CDR3 DNA sequence: TGTGCCAGCAGCTCCTACACGGACTACGAGCAGTACTTC. Translated, it gives CASSSYTDYEQYF.

This clonotype was picked up many times. The chain combines TRBV20-1 with TRBJ2-7; 11 bases fit TRBD2. Germline CDR1 is DFQATT and CDR2 is SNEGSKA (reference sequence). This CDR3 is built from 12 residues. The J segment lost 3 bases and the V segment lost 6 bases, leaving 1 base of the junction unmatched. The CDR3 region is CSAGTSGYEQYF. DNA for the CDR3: TGCAGTGCCGGGACTAGCGGCTACGAGCAGTACTTC.

In this sample, this clonotype turned up many times. The V call is TRBV7-2, the J call TRBJ2-2; TRBD2 matches at 8 bases. CDR1 SGHTA and CDR2 FQGNSA come from the germline V gene. The CDR3 sequence is 20 residues long. V was clipped by 3 bases and J by 0 bases; unmatched bases: 15. The CDR3 coding sequence is TGTGCCAGCAGCTTGCGGTCTCATATGGCGGGGGGCGCGAACACCGGGGAGCTGTTTTTT. Amino acids: CASSLRSHMAGGANTGELFF.

The V and J genes are TRBV9 and TRBJ2-1; possibly TRBD1 for D (5 bases). The CDR3 sequence is 13 residues long. In germline, CDR1 is SGDLS, CDR2 YYNGEE. V was shortened by 4 bases and J by 4 bases, with 9 bases between the two germline ends. The CDR3 DNA reads TGTGCCAGCAGCACCAGGGATTACAATGAGCAGTTCTTC. It codes for CASSTRDYNEQFF.

This clonotype was found many times. The chain combines TRBV20-1 with TRBJ1-1; tentatively, D is TRBD1 (5 bases). V was cut by 5 bases and J by 1 base, with 8 bases left in between. Germline loops: CDR1 DFQATT, CDR2 SNEGSKA (reference sequence). The CDR3 has 12 amino acids. CDR3 bases: TGCAGTGCTTGGGACGCGAACACTGAAGCTTTCTTT. This codes for CSAWDANTEAFF.

This clonotype appeared many times. The chain combines TRBV27 with TRBJ1-6; the match to TRBD1 covers 7 bases. The CDR3 spans 15 residues. The J segment lost 9 bases and the V segment lost 3 bases, leaving 8 bases of the junction unmatched. Per germline, CDR1 MNHEY and CDR2 SMNVEV (reference sequence). The CDR3 sequence: CASSFDRADGSPLHF. As DNA, the CDR3 is TGTGCCAGCAGTTTTGACAGGGCGGATGGTTCACCCCTCCACTTT.

The rearrangement joins TRBV20-1 to TRBJ2-2; 11 nucleotides match TRBD2. Trimming removed 3 bases from V and 1 base from J; junction bases left unmatched: 4. The CDR3 is made up of 16 amino acids. The germline V gene encodes CDR1 DFQATT and CDR2 SNEGSKA (reference sequence). The CDR3 sequence is CSASLLAGVNTGELFF. The CDR3 DNA reads TGCAGTGCTAGTTTACTAGCGGGAGTGAACACCGGGGAGCTGTTTTTT.

This clonotype was found many times. The chain is built from TRBV6-5 and TRBJ2-7; no firm D call. This CDR3 has 16 amino acids. The V and J ends lost 4 bases and 1 base respectively, with 17 bases between them. Germline V CDR1 and CDR2: MNHEY, SVGAGI. DNA for the CDR3: TGTGCCAGCAGTTGGTCCCTACTTGCGCAGTCCTACGAGCAGTACTTC. Protein sequence: CASSWSLLAQSYEQYF.

The chain carries TRBV7-9 and TRBJ1-4; D gene ambiguous. Trimming removed 3 bases at V and 5 bases at J, with 10 bases between. Germline V lookup: CDR1 SEHNR, CDR2 FQNEAQ (reference sequence). The CDR3 covers 14 residues. The CDR3 bases are TGTGCCAGCAGCTTTCCCGGGGAAAATGAAAAACTGTTTTTT. The encoded protein is CASSFPGENEKLFF.

This clonotype showed up many times. The V gene is TRBV12-3 or TRBV12-4, the J gene TRBJ1-4; 8 bases fit TRBD1. Unmatched junction bases numbered 4, after V lost 5 bases and J lost 5 bases. This CDR3 is 14 amino acids long. The CDR3 sequence: CASSAQGGNEKLFF. The CDR3 bases are TGTGCCAGCAGTGCACAGGGGGGGAATGAAAAACTGTTTTTT.

In DNA, the CDR3 is TGCGCCAGCAGCGCGACAGGGGGCAGTGGCTATGGCTACACCTTC. This encodes CASSATGGSGYGYTF. The V gene is TRBV5-1, the J gene TRBJ1-2; 10 bases agree with TRBD1. Germline-derived CDR1 and CDR2 are SGHRS and YFSETQ. V shed 4 bases, J shed 4 bases, and the junction held 7 bases outside the gene matches. CDR3 length: 15 amino acids.

This clonotype was detected only a few times. V is TRBV7-2 and J is TRBJ2-5; no clear D. This CDR3 is built from 14 residues. Trimming left V 1 base short and J 5 bases short, with 11 bases between. Germline V gene sequence: CDR1 SGHTA, CDR2 FQGNSA. CDR3 DNA: TGTGCCAGCAGCTTAGTAATTAATTCGGAGACCCAGTACTTC. Translated, it gives CASSLVINSETQYF.